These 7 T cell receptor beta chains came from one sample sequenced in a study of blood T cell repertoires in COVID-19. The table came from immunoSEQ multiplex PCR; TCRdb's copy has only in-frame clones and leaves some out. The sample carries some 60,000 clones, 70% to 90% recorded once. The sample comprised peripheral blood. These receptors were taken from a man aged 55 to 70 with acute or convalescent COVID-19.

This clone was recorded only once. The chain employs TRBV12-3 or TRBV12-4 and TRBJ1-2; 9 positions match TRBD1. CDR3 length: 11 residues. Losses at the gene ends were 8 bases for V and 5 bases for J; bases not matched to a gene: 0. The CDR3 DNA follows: TGTGCCAGCGGACAGGGGTATGGCTACACCTTC. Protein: CASGQGYGYTF.

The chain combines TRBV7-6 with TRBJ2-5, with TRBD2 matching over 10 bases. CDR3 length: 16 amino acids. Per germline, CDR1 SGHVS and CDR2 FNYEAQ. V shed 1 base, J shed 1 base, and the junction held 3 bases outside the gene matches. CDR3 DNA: TGTGCCAGCAGCTTAGGGTCTAGCGGGGGCCAAGAGACCCAGTACTTC. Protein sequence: CASSLGSSGGQETQYF.

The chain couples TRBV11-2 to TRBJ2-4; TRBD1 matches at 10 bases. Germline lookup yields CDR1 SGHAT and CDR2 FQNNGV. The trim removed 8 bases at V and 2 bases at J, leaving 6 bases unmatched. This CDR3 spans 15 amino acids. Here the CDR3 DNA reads TGTGCCAGCGCCCAGGGACAGGGGTCCAAAAACATTCAGTACTTC. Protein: CASAQGQGSKNIQYF.

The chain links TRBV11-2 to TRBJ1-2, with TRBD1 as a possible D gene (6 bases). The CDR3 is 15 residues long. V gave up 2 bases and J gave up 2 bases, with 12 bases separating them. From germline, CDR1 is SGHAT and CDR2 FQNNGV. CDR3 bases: TGTGCCAGCAGCTTAAGCAGGCAGGGGAACTATGGCTACACCTTC. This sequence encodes CASSLSRQGNYGYTF. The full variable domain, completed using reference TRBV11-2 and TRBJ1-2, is EAGVAQSPRYKIIEKRQSVAFWCNPISGHATLYWYQQILGQGPKLLIQFQNNGVVDDSQLPKDRFSAERLKGVDSTLKIQPAKLEDSAVYLCASSLSRQGNYGYTFGSGTRLTVV.

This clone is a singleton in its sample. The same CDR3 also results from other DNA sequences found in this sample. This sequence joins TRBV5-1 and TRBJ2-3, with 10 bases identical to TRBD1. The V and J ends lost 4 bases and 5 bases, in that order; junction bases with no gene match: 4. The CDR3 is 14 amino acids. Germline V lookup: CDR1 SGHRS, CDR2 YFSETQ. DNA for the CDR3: TGCGCCAGCAGCCTAGGACAGGGGGGAGATACGCAGTATTTT. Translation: CASSLGQGGDTQYF.

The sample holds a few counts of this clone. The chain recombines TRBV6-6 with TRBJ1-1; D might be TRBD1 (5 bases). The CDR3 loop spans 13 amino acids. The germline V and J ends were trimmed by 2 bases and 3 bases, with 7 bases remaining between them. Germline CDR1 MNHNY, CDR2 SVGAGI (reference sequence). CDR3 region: CASSYRGDTEAFF. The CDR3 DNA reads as TGTGCCAGCAGTTACCGGGGGGACACTGAAGCTTTCTTT.

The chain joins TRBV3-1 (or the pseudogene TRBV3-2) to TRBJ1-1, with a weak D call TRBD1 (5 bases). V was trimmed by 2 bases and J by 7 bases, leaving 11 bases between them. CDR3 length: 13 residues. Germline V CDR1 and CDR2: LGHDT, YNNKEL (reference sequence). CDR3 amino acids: CASSQFLGGEAFF. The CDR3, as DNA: TGTGCCAGCAGCCAATTTCTCGGGGGTGAAGCTTTCTTT.